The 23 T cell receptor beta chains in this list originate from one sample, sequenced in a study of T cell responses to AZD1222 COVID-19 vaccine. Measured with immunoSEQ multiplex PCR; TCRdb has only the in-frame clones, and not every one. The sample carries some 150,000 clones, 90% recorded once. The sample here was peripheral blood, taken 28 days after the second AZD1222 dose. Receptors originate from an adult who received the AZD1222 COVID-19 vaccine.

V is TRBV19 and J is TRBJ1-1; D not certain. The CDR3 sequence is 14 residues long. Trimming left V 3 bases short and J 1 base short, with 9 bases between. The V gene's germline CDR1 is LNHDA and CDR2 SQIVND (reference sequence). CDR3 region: CASSIGVSNTEAFF. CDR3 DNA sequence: TGTGCCAGTAGTATCGGAGTATCGAACACTGAAGCTTTCTTT. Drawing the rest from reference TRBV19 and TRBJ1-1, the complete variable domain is DGGITQSPKYLFRKEGQNVTLSCEQNLNHDAMYWYRQDPGQGLRLIYYSQIVNDFQKGDIAEGYSVSREKKESFPLTVTSAQKNPTAFYLCASSIGVSNTEAFFGQGTRLTVV.

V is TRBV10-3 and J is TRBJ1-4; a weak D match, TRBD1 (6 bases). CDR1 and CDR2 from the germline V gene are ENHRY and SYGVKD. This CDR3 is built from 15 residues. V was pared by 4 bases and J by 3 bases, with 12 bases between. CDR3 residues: CAISAEQGPNEKLFF. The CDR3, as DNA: TGTGCCATCAGTGCCGAACAGGGACCTAATGAAAAACTGTTTTTT.

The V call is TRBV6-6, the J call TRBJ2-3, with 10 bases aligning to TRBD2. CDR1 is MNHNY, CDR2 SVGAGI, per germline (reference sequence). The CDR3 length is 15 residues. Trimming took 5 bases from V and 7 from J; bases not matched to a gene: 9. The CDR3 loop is CASSPTSGAGNTQYF. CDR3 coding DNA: TGTGCCAGCAGTCCCACTAGCGGGGCCGGGAATACGCAGTATTTT.

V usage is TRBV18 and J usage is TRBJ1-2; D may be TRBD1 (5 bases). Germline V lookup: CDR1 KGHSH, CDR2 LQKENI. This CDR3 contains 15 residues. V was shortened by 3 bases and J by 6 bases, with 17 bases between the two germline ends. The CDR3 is CASSPASRGTNGYTF. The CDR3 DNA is TGTGCCAGCTCACCCGCCTCGAGGGGCACCAATGGCTACACCTTC.

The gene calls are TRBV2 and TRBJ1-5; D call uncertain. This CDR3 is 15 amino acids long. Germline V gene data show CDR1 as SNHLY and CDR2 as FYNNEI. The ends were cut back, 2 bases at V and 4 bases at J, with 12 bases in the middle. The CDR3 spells CASSERRVANQPQHF. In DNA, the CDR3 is TGTGCCAGCAGTGAAAGGAGGGTGGCAAATCAGCCCCAGCATTTT.

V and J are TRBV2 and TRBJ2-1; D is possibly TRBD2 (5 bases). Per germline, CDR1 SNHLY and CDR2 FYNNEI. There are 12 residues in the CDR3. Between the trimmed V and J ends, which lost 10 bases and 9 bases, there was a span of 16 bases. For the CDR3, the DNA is TGTGCCAAAAGAACCCTAGCCGGTGAGCAGTTCTTC. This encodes CAKRTLAGEQFF.

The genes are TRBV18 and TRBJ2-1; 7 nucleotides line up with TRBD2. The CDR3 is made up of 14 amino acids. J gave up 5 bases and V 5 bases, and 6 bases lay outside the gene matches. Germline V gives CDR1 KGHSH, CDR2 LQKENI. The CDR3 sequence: CASSARTRDNEQFF. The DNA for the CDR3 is TGTGCCAGCTCAGCACGGACTAGGGACAATGAGCAGTTCTTC.

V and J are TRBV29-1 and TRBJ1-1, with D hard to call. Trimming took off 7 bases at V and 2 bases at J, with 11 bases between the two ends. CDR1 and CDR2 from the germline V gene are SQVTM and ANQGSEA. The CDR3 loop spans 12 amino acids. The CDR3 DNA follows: TGCAGCGCTCTGACATCCAACACTGAAGCTTTCTTT. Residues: CSALTSNTEAFF.

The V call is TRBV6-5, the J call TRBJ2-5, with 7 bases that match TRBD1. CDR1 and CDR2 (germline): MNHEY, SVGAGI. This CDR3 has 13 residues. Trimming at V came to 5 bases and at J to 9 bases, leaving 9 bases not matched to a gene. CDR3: CASSPDRAGAQYF. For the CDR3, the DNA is TGTGCCAGCAGTCCTGACAGGGCCGGGGCCCAGTACTTC.

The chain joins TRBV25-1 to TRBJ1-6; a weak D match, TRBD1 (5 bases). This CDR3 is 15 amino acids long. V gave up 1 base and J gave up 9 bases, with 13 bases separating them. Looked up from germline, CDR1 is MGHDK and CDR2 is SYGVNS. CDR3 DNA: TGTGCCAGCAGTGAATTAAGGCAGGGAGGTTCACCCCTCCACTTT. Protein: CASSELRQGGSPLHF.

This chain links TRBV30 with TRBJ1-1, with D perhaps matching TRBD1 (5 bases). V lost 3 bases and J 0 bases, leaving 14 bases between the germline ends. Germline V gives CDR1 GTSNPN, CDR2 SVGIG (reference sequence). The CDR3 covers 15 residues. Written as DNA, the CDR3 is TGTGCCTGGAGGGGGCCCAGCATATTGAACACTGAAGCTTTCTTT. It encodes CAWRGPSILNTEAFF.

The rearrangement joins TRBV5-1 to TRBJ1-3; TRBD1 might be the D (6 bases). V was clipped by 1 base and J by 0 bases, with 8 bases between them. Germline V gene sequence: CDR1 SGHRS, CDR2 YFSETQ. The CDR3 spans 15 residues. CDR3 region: CASSLPGDSGNTIYF. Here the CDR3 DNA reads TGCGCCAGCAGCTTGCCAGGGGACTCTGGAAACACCATATATTTT.

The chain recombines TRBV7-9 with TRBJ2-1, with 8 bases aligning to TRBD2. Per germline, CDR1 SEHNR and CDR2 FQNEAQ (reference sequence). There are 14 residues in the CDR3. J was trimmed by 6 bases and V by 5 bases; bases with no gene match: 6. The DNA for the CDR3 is TGTGCCAGCAGCAACTCCGGGACTAGCAATGAGCAGTTCTTC. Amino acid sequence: CASSNSGTSNEQFF. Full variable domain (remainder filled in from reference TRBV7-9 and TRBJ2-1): DTGVSQNPRHKITKRGQNVTFRCDPISEHNRLYWYRQTLGQGPEFLTYFQNEAQLEKSRLLSDRFSAERPKGSFSTLEIQRTEQGDSAMYLCASSNSGTSNEQFFGPGTRLTVL.

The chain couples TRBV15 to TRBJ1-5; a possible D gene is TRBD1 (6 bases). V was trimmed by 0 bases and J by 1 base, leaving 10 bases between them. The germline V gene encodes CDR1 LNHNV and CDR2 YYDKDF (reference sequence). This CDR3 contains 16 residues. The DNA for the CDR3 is TGTGCCACCAGCAGAGATGCGGGGGCAAGCAATCAGCCCCAGCATTTT. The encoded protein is CATSRDAGASNQPQHF.

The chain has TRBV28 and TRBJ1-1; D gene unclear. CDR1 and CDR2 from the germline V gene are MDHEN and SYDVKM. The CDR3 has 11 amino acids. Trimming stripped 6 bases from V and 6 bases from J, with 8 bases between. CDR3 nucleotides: TGTGCCAGCAGCCCGAGCGCTGAAGCTTTCTTT. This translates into CASSPSAEAFF.

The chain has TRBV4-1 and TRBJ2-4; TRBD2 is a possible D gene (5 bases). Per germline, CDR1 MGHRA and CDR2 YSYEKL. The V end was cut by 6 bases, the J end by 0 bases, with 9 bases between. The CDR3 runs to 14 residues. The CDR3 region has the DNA TGCGCCAGCAGGGGCGGGCCAGCCAAAAACATTCAGTACTTC. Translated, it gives CASRGGPAKNIQYF.

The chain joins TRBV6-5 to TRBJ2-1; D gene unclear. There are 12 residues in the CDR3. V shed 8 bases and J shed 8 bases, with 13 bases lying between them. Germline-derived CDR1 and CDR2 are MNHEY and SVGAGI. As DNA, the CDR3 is TGTGCCAGCCATAGTACGAGAGATGAGCAGTTCTTC. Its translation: CASHSTRDEQFF.

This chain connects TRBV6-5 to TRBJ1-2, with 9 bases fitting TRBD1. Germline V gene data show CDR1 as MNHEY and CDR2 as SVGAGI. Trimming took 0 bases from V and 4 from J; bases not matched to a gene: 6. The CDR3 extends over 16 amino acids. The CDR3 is CASSYSQGAPAYGYTF. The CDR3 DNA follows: TGTGCCAGCAGTTACTCACAGGGGGCGCCTGCCTATGGCTACACCTTC.

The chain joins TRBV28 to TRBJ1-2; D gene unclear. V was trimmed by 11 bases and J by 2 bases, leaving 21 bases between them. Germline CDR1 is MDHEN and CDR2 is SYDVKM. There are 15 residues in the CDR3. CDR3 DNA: TGTGCCGTTATCCCCCCGGGGAGAAACAACTATGGCTACACCTTC. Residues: CAVIPPGRNNYGYTF.

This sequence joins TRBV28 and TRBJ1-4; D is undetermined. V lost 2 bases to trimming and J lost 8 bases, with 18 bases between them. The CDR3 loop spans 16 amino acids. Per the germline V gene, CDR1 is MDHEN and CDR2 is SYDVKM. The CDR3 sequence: CASSLETGGNHEKLFF. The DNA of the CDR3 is TGTGCCAGCAGTTTAGAGACCGGAGGGAACCACGAAAAACTGTTTTTT.

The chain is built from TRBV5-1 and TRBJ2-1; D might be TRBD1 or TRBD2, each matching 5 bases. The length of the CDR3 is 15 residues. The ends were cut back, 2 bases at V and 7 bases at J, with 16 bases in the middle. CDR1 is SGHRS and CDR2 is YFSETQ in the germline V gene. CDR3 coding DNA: TGCGCCAGCAGCTTAACGACGTTGGGGGTAAATGAGCAGTTCTTC. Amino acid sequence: CASSLTTLGVNEQFF.

The CDR3 nucleotides read TGTGCCAGCAGCGACATGAGGACAGGGCTTTACGAGCAGTACTTC. Its protein product is CASSDMRTGLYEQYF. The chain employs TRBV6-6 and TRBJ2-7; 8 nucleotides match TRBD1. CDR1 MNHNY and CDR2 SVGAGI come from the germline V gene (reference sequence). The J segment lost 4 bases and the V segment lost 6 bases, leaving 11 bases of the junction unmatched. The CDR3 totals 15 residues.

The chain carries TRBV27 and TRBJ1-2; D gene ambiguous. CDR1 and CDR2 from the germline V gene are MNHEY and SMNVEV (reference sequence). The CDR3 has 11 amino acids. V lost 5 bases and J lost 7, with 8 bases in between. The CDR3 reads CASSGEGGYTF. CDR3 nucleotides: TGTGCCAGCAGTGGGGAGGGTGGCTACACCTTC.